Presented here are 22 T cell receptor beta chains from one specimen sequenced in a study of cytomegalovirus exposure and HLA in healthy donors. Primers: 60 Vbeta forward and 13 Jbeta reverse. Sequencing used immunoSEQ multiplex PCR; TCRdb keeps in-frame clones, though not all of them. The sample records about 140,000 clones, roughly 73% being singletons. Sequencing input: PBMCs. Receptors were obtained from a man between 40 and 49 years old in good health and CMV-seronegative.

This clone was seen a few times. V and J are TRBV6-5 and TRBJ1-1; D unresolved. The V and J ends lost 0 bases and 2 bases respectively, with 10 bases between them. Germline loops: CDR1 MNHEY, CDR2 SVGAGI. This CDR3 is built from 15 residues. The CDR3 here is CASSYSPGDNTEAFF. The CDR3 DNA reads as TGTGCCAGCAGTTACTCCCCCGGGGATAACACTGAAGCTTTCTTT.

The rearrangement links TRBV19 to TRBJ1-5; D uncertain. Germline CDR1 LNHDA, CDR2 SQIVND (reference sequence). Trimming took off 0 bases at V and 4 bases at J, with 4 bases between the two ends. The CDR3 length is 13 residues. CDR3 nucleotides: TGTGCCAGTAGTATAGAACGGAATCAGCCCCAGCATTTT. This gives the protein CASSIERNQPQHF.

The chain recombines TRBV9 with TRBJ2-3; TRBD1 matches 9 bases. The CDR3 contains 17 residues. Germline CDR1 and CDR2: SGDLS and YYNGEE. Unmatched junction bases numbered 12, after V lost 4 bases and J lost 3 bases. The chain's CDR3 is CASSTQTDRGLTDTQYF. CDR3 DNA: TGTGCCAGCAGCACCCAAACGGACAGGGGCCTTACAGATACGCAGTATTTT.

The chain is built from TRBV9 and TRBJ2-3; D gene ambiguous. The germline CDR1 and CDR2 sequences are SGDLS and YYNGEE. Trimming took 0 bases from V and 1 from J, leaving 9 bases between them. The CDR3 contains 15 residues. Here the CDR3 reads CASSVAGHGTDTQYF. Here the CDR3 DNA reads TGTGCCAGCAGCGTAGCTGGGCACGGCACAGATACGCAGTATTTT.

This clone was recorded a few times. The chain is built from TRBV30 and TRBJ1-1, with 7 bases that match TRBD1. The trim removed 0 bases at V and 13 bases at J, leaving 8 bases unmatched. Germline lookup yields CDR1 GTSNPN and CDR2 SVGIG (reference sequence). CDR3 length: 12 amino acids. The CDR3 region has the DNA TGTGCCTGGAGTGTAATCGGGACAGCATGTTTCTTT. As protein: CAWSVIGTACFF.

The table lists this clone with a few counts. The CDR3 DNA reads as TGCAGCGTTGTTAGTGGTCGTCGTGGCACTGAAGCTTTCTTT. This gives the protein CSVVSGRRGTEAFF. V gene TRBV29-1 combines with J gene TRBJ1-1; D remains unclear. This CDR3 is 14 amino acids long. V shed 4 bases and J shed 4 bases, with 16 bases lying between them. CDR1 SQVTM and CDR2 ANQGSEA come from the germline V gene.

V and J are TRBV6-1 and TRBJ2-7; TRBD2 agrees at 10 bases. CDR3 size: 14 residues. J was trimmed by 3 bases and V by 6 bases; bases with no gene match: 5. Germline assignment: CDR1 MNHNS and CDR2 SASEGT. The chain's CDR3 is CASRYTSGVYEQYF. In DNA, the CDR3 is TGTGCCAGCAGGTACACTAGCGGGGTCTACGAGCAGTACTTC.

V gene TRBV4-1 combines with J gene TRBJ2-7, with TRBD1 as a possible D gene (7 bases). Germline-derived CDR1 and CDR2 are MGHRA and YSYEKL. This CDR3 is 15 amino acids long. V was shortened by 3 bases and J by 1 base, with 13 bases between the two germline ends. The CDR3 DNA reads TGCGCCAGCAGCCACCGGCAGGGGGGATCCTACGAGCAGTACTTC. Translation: CASSHRQGGSYEQYF.

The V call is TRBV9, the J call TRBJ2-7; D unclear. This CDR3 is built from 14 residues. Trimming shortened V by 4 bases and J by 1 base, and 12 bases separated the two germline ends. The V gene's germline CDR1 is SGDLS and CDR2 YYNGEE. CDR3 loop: CASSFETQSYEQYF. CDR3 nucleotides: TGTGCCAGCAGCTTCGAGACACAATCCTACGAGCAGTACTTC.

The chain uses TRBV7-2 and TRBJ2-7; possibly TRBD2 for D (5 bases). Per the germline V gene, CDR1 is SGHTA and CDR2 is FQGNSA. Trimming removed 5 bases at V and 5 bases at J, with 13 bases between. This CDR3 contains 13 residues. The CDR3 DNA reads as TGTGCCAGCAGCCCTCCGGGGATCCACGAGCAGTACTTC. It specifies CASSPPGIHEQYF. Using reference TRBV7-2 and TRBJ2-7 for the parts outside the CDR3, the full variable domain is GAGVSQSPSNKVTEKGKDVELRCDPISGHTALYWYRQSLGQGLEFLIYFQGNSAPDKSGLPSDRFSAERTGGSVSTLTIQRTQQEDSAVYLCASSPPGIHEQYFGPGTRLTVT.

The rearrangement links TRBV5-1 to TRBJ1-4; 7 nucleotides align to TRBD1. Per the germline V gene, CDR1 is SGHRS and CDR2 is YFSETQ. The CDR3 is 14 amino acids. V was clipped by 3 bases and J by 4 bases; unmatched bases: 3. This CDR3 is CASSSGQHNEKLFF. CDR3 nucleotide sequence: TGCGCCAGCAGCTCGGGACAGCATAATGAAAAACTGTTTTTT.

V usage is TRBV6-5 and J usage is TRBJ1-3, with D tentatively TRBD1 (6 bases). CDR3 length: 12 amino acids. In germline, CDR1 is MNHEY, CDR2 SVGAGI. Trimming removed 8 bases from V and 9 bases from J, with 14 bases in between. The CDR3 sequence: CASGTGSGTIYF. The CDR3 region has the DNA TGTGCCAGCGGAACAGGGTCGGGCACCATATATTTT.

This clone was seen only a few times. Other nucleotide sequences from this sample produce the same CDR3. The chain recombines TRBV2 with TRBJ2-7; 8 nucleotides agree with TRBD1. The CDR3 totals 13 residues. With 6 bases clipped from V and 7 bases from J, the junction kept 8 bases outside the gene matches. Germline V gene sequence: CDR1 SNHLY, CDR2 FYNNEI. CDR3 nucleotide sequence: TGTGCCAGCAGCGGCACAGGGGGAAGGGAGCAGTACTTC. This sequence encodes CASSGTGGREQYF.

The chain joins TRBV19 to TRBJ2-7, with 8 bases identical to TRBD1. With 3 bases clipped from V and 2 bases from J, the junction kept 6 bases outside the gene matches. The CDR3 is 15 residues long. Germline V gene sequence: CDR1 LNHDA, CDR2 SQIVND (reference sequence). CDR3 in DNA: TGTGCCAGTAGTATCAACAGGGGGTCCCCCTACGAGCAGTACTTC. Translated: CASSINRGSPYEQYF. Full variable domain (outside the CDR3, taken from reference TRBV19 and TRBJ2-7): DGGITQSPKYLFRKEGQNVTLSCEQNLNHDAMYWYRQDPGQGLRLIYYSQIVNDFQKGDIAEGYSVSREKKESFPLTVTSAQKNPTAFYLCASSINRGSPYEQYFGPGTRLTVT.

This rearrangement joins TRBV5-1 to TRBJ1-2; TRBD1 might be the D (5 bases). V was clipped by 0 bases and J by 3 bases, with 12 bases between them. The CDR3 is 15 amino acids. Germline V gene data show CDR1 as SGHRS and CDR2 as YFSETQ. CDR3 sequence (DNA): TGCGCCAGCAGCTTGGATGGGGGAGGGGACTATGGCTACACCTTC. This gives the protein CASSLDGGGDYGYTF. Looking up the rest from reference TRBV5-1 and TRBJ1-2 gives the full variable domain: KAGVTQTPRYLIKTRGQQVTLSCSPISGHRSVSWYQQTPGQGLQFLFEYFSETQRNKGNFPGRFSGRQFSNSRSEMNVSTLELGDSALYLCASSLDGGGDYGYTFGSGTRLTVV.

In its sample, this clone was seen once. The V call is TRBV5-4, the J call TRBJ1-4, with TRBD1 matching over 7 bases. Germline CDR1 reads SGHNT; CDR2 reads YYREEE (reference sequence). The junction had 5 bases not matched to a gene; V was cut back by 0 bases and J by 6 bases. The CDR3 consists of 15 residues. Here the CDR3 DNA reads TGTGCCAGCAGCTTGGCGGGGGACAGTTATGAAAAACTGTTTTTT. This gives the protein CASSLAGDSYEKLFF.

Here the CDR3 reads CAISRTGDGNTIYF. The CDR3 region has the DNA TGTGCCATCAGTAGGACAGGGGATGGAAACACCATATATTTT. The chain carries TRBV10-3 and TRBJ1-3; 9 nucleotides agree with TRBD1. CDR1 and CDR2 from the germline V gene are ENHRY and SYGVKD. Trimming at V came to 5 bases and at J to 3 bases, leaving 2 bases not matched to a gene. The CDR3 is 14 residues long.

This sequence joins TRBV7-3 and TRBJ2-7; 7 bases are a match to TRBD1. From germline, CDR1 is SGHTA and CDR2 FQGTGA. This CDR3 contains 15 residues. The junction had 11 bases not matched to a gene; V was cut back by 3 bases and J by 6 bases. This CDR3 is CASSFYPRQGCEQYF. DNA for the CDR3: TGTGCCAGCAGCTTCTATCCGAGACAGGGATGCGAGCAGTACTTC.

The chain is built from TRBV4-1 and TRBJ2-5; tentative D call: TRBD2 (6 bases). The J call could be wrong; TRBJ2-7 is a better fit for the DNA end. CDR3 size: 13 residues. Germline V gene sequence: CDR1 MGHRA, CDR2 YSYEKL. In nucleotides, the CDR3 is TGCGCCAGCAGCCCGGGGGACTTTTACGAGCAGTACTTC. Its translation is CASSPGDFYEQYF.

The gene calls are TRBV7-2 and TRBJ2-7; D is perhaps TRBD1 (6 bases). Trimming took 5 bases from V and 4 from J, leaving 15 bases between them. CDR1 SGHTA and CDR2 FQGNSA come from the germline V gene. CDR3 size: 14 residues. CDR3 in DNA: TGTGCCAGCAGCATAGACAGGATTCGGTACGAGCAGTACTTC. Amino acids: CASSIDRIRYEQYF. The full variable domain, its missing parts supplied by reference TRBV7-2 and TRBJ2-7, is GAGVSQSPSNKVTEKGKDVELRCDPISGHTALYWYRQSLGQGLEFLIYFQGNSAPDKSGLPSDRFSAERTGGSVSTLTIQRTQQEDSAVYLCASSIDRIRYEQYFGPGTRLTVT.

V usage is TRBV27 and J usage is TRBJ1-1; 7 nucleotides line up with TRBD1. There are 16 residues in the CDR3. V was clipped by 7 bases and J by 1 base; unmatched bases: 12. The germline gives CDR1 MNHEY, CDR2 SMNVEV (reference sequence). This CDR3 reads CASTRTTGTENTEAFF. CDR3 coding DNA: TGTGCCAGCACTCGGACAACCGGGACAGAGAACACTGAAGCTTTCTTT.

This chain's CDR3 is CASSLGQGREQYF. The DNA for the CDR3 is TGTGCCAGCAGCTTGGGACAGGGTCGCGAGCAGTACTTC. The gene calls are TRBV5-6 and TRBJ2-5, with TRBD1 matching over 7 bases. Near its end, the DNA agrees better with TRBJ2-7, so the J call may be wrong. CDR3 size: 13 residues. Per germline, CDR1 SGHDT and CDR2 YYEEEE.